This T cell receptor (beta chain) comes out of a study of Ad26.COV2.S vaccination and SARS-CoV-2 variants (dated by TCRdb to about 2021). Study-level background: Donors in the vaccine arm were drawn from COV1001, a multicentre, randomized, double-blind, placebo-controlled phase I-IIa trial testing Ad26.COV2.S in healthy adults. Ad26.COV2.S was administered intramuscularly at 5 x 10^10 or 1 x 10^11 viral particles, either as a single shot or as two shots given 56 days apart. Trial participants were randomized into five groups of five, in which low-dose or high-dose Ad26.COV2.S was given once or twice, or placebo was given on both occasions. A total of 32 samples were included in the TCR-sequenced set, comprising roughly 19 Ad26.COV2.S vaccine recipients, 5 placebo recipients and 8 SARS-CoV-2 convalescent individuals. Investigators remained blinded to trial group allocation during experiments and outcome assessment. TCRbeta repertoire sequencing was used to assess the specificity and breadth of SARS-CoV-2-reactive T cell receptors after Ad26.COV2.S vaccination.

A note on this clone: It has no known antigen specificity. Nothing much larger sits one base from this clone, and base qualities are not available.

The treatment or condition label, as the study defines it: 15 to 20 received Ad26.COV2.S at low or high dose, single or two shots; about 5 received placebo; per-sample allocation not given. For vaccine and placebo recipients, repertoires were sequenced using samples collected on day 63 after the first injection. Between 29 July and 7 August 2020, Cohort 1b enrolled some 25 adults aged 18-55 years at one site in Boston, USA. As a vaccine, Ad26.COV2.S was a replication-incompetent adenovirus type 26 vector that expressed a prefusion-stabilized SARS-CoV-2 spike protein derived from the original Wuhan strain. Study-wide conclusions, independent of this receptor: Comparing responses between vaccine doses or regimens was not something the study was powered to do. Ad26.COV2.S recipients had higher spike-specific TCR breadth than placebo recipients (P = 0.0014). According to the authors, total T cell responses may have been underestimated by the TCR breadth and depth analyses. Substantial breadth of spike-specific CD8+ and CD4+ T cell responses was reported after vaccination. Non-spike TCR breadth was comparable between vaccine and placebo recipients, consistent with the vaccine containing only spike.

The immunoSEQ Assay was the method used to sequence TCRbeta CDR3 regions. After extraction, genomic DNA underwent amplification by bias-controlled multiplex PCR, followed by high-throughput sequencing. In the original analysis: To quantify the absolute abundance of every unique TCRbeta CDR3 region, sequences were collapsed and filtered. T cell fraction was estimated by normalizing TCRbeta template counts to usable DNA, which was measured by amplifying reference genes present in all nucleated cells. Repertoire TCRs were annotated as SARS-CoV-2-specific when V gene, CDR3 amino acid sequence and J gene were exactly matched to a known reactive TCR set. The reference SARS-CoV-2 TCR set was derived from MIRA and filtered for enrichment in COVID-19-positive ImmuneCODE repertoires, a step that removed public or cross-reactive TCRs. Using the MIRA antigens, annotated TCRs were further analysed by specific ORF or by position within an ORF. Breadth was defined as the number of annotated unique rearrangements divided by the total number of unique productive rearrangements, and depth was defined as the summed frequency of the annotated unique rearrangements. Two-sided Wilcoxon rank-sum tests were applied when comparing TCR breadth between groups. TCRdb stores this immuneACCESS table with in-frame sequences only. Part of the clones is absent; in the studies checked, under half of the shortfall reflects unresolved V genes, and no reason is known for the rest. Clonal size and the V and J genes are those of that table, whereas D and trimming came from the DNA. Recorded for this sample are roughly 400,000 clones; around 90% of them occurred a single time. The ten largest make up approximately 4.5% of the sample.

A distance of 9 bases separates the germline ends of V and J, which lose 2 bases and 1 base respectively. CDR1 and CDR2 were assigned from the germline V gene as SGHRS and YFSETQ. The CDR3 measures 14 amino acids from cysteine to phenylalanine. Only the CDR3 DNA stays, 42 bases, in frame from base 1. This sequence was found in a person between 18 and 65 years old who received the Ad26.COV2.S COVID-19 vaccine or a placebo. The specimen was peripheral blood, collected in a trial of Ad26.COV2.S vaccine versus placebo. The chain is assembled from TRBV5-1 and TRBJ2-5; the D gene assignment is ambiguous. The sequenced DNA is TGCGCCAGCAGCTTAGACTCTATCCAAGAGACCCAGTACTTC. This gives the protein CASSLDSIQETQYF. Reference TRBV5-1 and TRBJ2-5 proteins supply the regions before and after the CDR3; the full variable domain is: KAGVTQTPRYLIKTRGQQVTLSCSPISGHRSVSWYQQTPGQGLQFLFEYFSETQRNKGNFPGRFSGRQFSNSRSEMNVSTLELGDSALYLCASSLDSIQETQYFGPGTRLLVL.